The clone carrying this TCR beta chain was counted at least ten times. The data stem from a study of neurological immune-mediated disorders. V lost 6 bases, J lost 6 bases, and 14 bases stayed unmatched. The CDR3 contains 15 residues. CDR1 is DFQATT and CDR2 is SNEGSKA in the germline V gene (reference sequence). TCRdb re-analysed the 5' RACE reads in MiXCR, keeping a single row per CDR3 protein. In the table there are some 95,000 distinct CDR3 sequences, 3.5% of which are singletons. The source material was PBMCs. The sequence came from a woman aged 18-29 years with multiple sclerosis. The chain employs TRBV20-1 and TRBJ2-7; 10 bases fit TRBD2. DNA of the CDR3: TGCAGTGCCCTTAACGGCCTAGCGGGAGAAACCGAGCAGTACTTC. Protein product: CSALNGLAGETEQYF.